Below, 21 T cell receptor beta chains from the same sample are listed, as sequenced in a study of T cell repertoires in cytomegalovirus infection. TCRdb reprocessed the reads via MiXCR and lists one record per CDR3 protein. Here the sample spans some 680,000 distinct CDR3 sequences, 35% being singletons. Material: PBMCs. The receptors were sampled from a human donor in good health (CMV status not recorded). Some clones in this sample may be carry-over from other donors' samples.

The gene calls are TRBV29-1 and TRBJ2-3; 7 nucleotides agree with TRBD1. The germline V gene has CDR1 SQVTM and CDR2 ANQGSEA. This CDR3 spans 12 amino acids. Trimming at V came to 7 bases and at J to 1 base, leaving 2 bases not matched to a gene. The CDR3, as DNA: TGCAGCGCGGGACAGCGCACAGATACGCAGTATTTT. Its protein is CSAGQRTDTQYF.

The chain joins TRBV2 to TRBJ2-3, with 13 positions matching TRBD2. Germline V CDR1 and CDR2: SNHLY, FYNNEI. V lost 7 bases to trimming and J lost 3 bases; unmatched junction nucleotides: 7. The CDR3 consists of 16 residues. CDR3 amino acids: CASNPRTSGRTDTQYF. CDR3 in DNA: TGTGCCAGCAACCCTCGGACTAGCGGGAGAACAGATACGCAGTATTTT.

This chain's CDR3 is CASSARDASYGYTF. The CDR3 nucleotides read TGTGCCAGCAGTGCTCGGGACGCTAGCTATGGCTACACCTTC. The V gene is TRBV12-3 or TRBV12-4, the J gene TRBJ1-2; tentatively, D is TRBD1 (5 bases). CDR3 length: 14 amino acids. The V gene lost 5 bases and the J gene lost 4 bases, with 14 bases spanning the gap.

This clonotype was seen a few times. V is TRBV10-3 and J is TRBJ1-2; D is unresolved. V was cut by 3 bases and J by 6 bases, with 11 bases left in between. There are 13 residues in the CDR3. From germline, CDR1 is ENHRY and CDR2 SYGVKD. CDR3 DNA sequence: TGTGCCATCAGTGATCTCCCGGTCCATGGCTACACCTTC. Its protein is CAISDLPVHGYTF.

V gene TRBV6-1 combines with J gene TRBJ1-1, with 7 bases that match TRBD1. V lost 10 bases and J lost 2; bases outside the gene matches: 7. CDR3 size: 13 residues. Germline V gene sequence: CDR1 MNHNS, CDR2 SASEGT. CDR3 in amino acids: CATGTAKNTEAFF. The CDR3 DNA is TGTGCCACCGGGACAGCCAAAAACACTGAAGCTTTCTTT.

Many counts were recorded for this clonotype. The chain is built from TRBV6-2 or TRBV6-3 and TRBJ2-2; 8 bases are shared with TRBD1. This CDR3 is 16 amino acids long. The germline V gene encodes CDR1 MNHEY and CDR2 SVGEGT. Trimming cost V 2 bases and J 4 bases; bases outside gene matches: 6. In DNA form, the CDR3 reads TGTGCCAGCAGTTACGCGGGACAGGCTCCCACCGGGGAGCTGTTTTTT. Translated: CASSYAGQAPTGELFF.

This clonotype occurred a few times. J is TRBJ1-2 and V is TRBV28, with TRBD1 as a possible D gene (6 bases). This CDR3 contains 13 residues. V dropped 6 bases and J dropped 5 bases, with 13 bases sitting between them. Germline assignment: CDR1 MDHEN and CDR2 SYDVKM. The CDR3 loop is CASSGQSYYGYTF. As DNA, the CDR3 is TGTGCCAGCAGCGGACAGAGCTATTATGGCTACACCTTC.

This clonotype came up a few times. The chain has TRBV6-1 and TRBJ1-5, with D perhaps TRBD1 (5 bases). In germline, CDR1 is MNHNS, CDR2 SASEGT. Trimming cost V 4 bases and J 7 bases, with 11 bases left between them. The CDR3 has 13 amino acids. The CDR3 loop reads CASSGRDEQPQHF. CDR3 nucleotides: TGTGCCAGCAGTGGACGGGACGAACAGCCCCAGCATTTT.

This clonotype was counted many times. The gene calls are TRBV6-2 or TRBV6-3 and TRBJ2-1; a possible D gene is TRBD2 (5 bases). The CDR3 covers 17 residues. Germline lookup yields CDR1 MNHEY and CDR2 SVGEGT. Trimming cost V 0 bases and J 4 bases, with 16 bases left between them. The DNA for the CDR3 is TGTGCCAGCAGTTACTCTATTTTTGGACTGGGGTACAATGAGCAGTTCTTC. This codes for CASSYSIFGLGYNEQFF.

This clonotype has a handful of counts. The J gene is TRBJ2-7, the V gene TRBV28, with D possibly TRBD1 on 6 matching bases. The V end was cut by 4 bases, the J end by 2 bases, with 12 bases between. This CDR3 region has 14 residues. Germline V gene lookup returns CDR1 MDHEN and CDR2 SYDVKM. The CDR3 sequence: CASSSGQRTYEQYF. CDR3 in DNA: TGTGCCAGCAGTTCCGGACAGAGAACCTACGAGCAGTACTTC.

Here the CDR3 reads CASSSTSGRADTQYF. The CDR3 bases are TGTGCCAGCAGCTCGACTAGCGGAAGGGCAGATACGCAGTATTTT. J is TRBJ2-3 and V is TRBV7-9; 9 positions agree with TRBD2. The CDR3 covers 15 residues. V lost 4 bases to trimming and J lost 4 bases; unmatched junction nucleotides: 6. Per germline, CDR1 SEHNR and CDR2 FQNEAQ (reference sequence).

This chain connects TRBV4-1 to TRBJ2-7, with no clear D. This CDR3 contains 11 residues. Germline-derived CDR1 and CDR2 are MGHRA and YSYEKL. V dropped 0 bases and J dropped 6 bases, with 3 bases sitting between them. The CDR3 sequence: CASSQETEQYF. CDR3 DNA: TGCGCCAGCAGCCAAGAAACCGAGCAGTACTTC.

This clonotype was found many times. This chain joins TRBV12-3 or TRBV12-4 and TRBJ2-5, with D possibly matching TRBD2 (6 bases). This CDR3 has 14 residues. The V end was cut by 7 bases, the J end by 1 base, with 13 bases between. CDR3: CASTMGGPQETQYF. Here the CDR3 DNA reads TGTGCCAGCACCATGGGAGGACCCCAAGAGACCCAGTACTTC.

In regard to this clonotype: No conserved phenylalanine or tryptophan is present at the end of the CDR3, so a read error is the likely explanation. The rearrangement uses TRBV11-2 and TRBJ2-1, with D perhaps given as TRBD1 or TRBD2 (5 bases each). This CDR3 is 17 amino acids long. The V end was cut by 5 bases, the J end by 0 bases, with 17 bases between. Germline V gene data show CDR1 as SGHAT and CDR2 as FQNNGV. CDR3 loop: CASSPGWTGSSYNEQFL. Here the CDR3 DNA reads TGTGCCAGCAGCCCAGGGTGGACTGGGAGCTCCTACAATGAGCAGTTCTTA.

This clonotype was found many times. The V call is TRBV7-2, the J call TRBJ1-2, with 7 bases aligning to TRBD1. CDR3 length: 13 amino acids. The germline CDR1 and CDR2 sequences are SGHTA and FQGNSA. The V gene end was trimmed by 1 base and the J gene end by 8 bases; junction bases not matched to a gene: 4. The CDR3 DNA is TGTGCCAGCAGCTTAGAACAGGGGAAAGGCTACACCTTC. Amino acids: CASSLEQGKGYTF.

This clonotype was found a few times. The rearrangement links TRBV28 to TRBJ2-3; D tentatively fits TRBD1 or TRBD2 (5 bases each). Germline loops: CDR1 MDHEN, CDR2 SYDVKM. V lost 1 base and J 6 bases, leaving 29 bases between the germline ends. The CDR3 runs to 20 residues. CDR3 coding DNA: TGTGCCAGCAGTTTATTGTCCCCCGCCTGGGACCGGCCAACCGGGGATACGCAGTATTTT. As protein: CASSLLSPAWDRPTGDTQYF.

This chain joins TRBV5-4 and TRBJ2-3; a weak D match, TRBD1 (5 bases). CDR1 is SGHNT and CDR2 is YYREEE in the germline V gene (reference sequence). V was trimmed by 0 bases and J by 3 bases, leaving 11 bases between them. This CDR3 has 15 amino acids. The DNA of the CDR3 is TGTGCCAGCAGCTTGGCTATAGGGGATACAGATACGCAGTATTTT. It is translated as CASSLAIGDTDTQYF.

The V gene is TRBV6-2 or TRBV6-3, the J gene TRBJ2-7; D remains ambiguous. The germline CDR1 and CDR2 sequences are MNHEY and SVGEGT. V shed 4 bases and J shed 7 bases, with 14 bases lying between them. CDR3 length equals 13 residues. The CDR3: CASSSTIGSEQYF. The CDR3 DNA reads as TGTGCCAGCAGTTCCACAATTGGTTCTGAGCAGTACTTC.

In nucleotides, the CDR3 is TGTGCCAGCAGTCGACTAGCGGGAGCTAAAGATACGCAGTATTTT. Protein: CASSRLAGAKDTQYF. The V call is TRBV5-8, the J call TRBJ2-3, with 12 positions matching TRBD2. Germline V gene data show CDR1 as SGHTS and CDR2 as YDEGEE. V lost 5 bases, J lost 5 bases, and 6 bases stayed unmatched. The CDR3 spans 15 residues.

The chain joins TRBV18 to TRBJ2-2, with D unresolved. The germline V gene encodes CDR1 KGHSH and CDR2 LQKENI. V lost 8 bases to trimming and J lost 2 bases, with 18 bases between them. This CDR3 has 16 residues. DNA for the CDR3: TGTGCCAGCCAAGAATCGGTCCTACCAAACACCGGGGAGCTGTTTTTT. Translated: CASQESVLPNTGELFF.

Only a few counts were recorded for this clonotype. The V and J genes are TRBV20-1 and TRBJ1-1; D gene uncertain. The CDR3 covers 12 residues. Germline CDR1 and CDR2: DFQATT and SNEGSKA (reference sequence). V was shortened by 2 bases and J by 1 base, with 5 bases between the two germline ends. The CDR3 protein is CSARYQNTEAFF. The CDR3 DNA follows: TGCAGTGCTAGATACCAGAACACTGAAGCTTTCTTT.